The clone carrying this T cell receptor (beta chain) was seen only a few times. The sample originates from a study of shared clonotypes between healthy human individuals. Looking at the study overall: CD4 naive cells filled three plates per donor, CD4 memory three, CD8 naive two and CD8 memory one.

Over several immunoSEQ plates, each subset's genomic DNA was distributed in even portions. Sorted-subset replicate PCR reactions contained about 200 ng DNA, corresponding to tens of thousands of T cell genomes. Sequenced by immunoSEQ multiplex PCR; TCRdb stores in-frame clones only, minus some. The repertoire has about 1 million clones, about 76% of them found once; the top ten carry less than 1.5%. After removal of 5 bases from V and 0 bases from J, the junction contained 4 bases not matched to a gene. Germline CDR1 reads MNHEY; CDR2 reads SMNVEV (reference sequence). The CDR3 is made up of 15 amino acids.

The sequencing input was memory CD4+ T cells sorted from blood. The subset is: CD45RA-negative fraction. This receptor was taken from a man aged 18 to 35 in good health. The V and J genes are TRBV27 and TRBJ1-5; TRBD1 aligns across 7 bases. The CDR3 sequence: CASSPGQVSNQPQHF. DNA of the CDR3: TGTGCCAGCAGTCCCGGACAGGTTAGCAATCAGCCCCAGCATTTT.